The 11 T cell receptor beta chains below come from one sample, sequenced in a study of blood T cell repertoires in COVID-19. Generated by immunoSEQ multiplex PCR, the TCRdb table keeps only in-frame clones and is missing some. The sample comprises about 21,000 clones, approximately 85% of which are singletons, and approximately 31% rests with the top ten. Sequencing was performed on peripheral blood. The source is a human donor with active COVID-19. The donor label of this sample is uncertain.

The rearrangement links TRBV28 to TRBJ2-5; D not certain. CDR3 length equals 13 residues. The V gene lost 4 bases and the J gene lost 4 bases, with 10 bases spanning the gap. Germline CDR1 reads MDHEN; CDR2 reads SYDVKM. The chain's CDR3 is CASSSRVTETQYF. The CDR3 region has the DNA TGTGCCAGCAGTTCTAGAGTTACAGAGACCCAGTACTTC.

This chain uses TRBV7-9 with TRBJ2-5; 8 bases align to TRBD2. Germline V lookup: CDR1 SEHNR, CDR2 FQNEAQ (reference sequence). This CDR3 contains 14 residues. The trim removed 5 bases at V and 5 bases at J, leaving 7 bases unmatched. CDR3 amino acids: CASSAAGERETQYF. As DNA, the CDR3 is TGTGCCAGCAGCGCAGCGGGGGAACGGGAGACCCAGTACTTC.

The chain joins TRBV5-4 to TRBJ1-2; 8 positions match TRBD1. CDR3 size: 13 residues. Trimming removed 5 bases from V and 4 bases from J; junction bases left unmatched: 4. Germline V gene data show CDR1 as SGHNT and CDR2 as YYREEE (reference sequence). Here the CDR3 reads CASRRTGGYGYTF. The CDR3 region has the DNA TGTGCCAGCAGGCGAACAGGGGGCTATGGCTACACCTTC.

This chain uses TRBV6-5 with TRBJ1-5; the D is unclear. This CDR3 region has 13 residues. In germline, CDR1 is MNHEY, CDR2 SVGAGI. The V end was cut by 2 bases, the J end by 3 bases, with 5 bases between. The CDR3 bases are TGTGCCAGCAGTTACGACAACAATCAGCCCCAGCATTTT. Translating it yields CASSYDNNQPQHF.

The chain is built from TRBV19 and TRBJ1-1; TRBD1 might be the D (6 bases). V was cut by 3 bases and J by 5 bases, with 16 bases left in between. The CDR3 is 15 amino acids. Germline-derived CDR1 and CDR2 are LNHDA and SQIVND (reference sequence). The CDR3 reads CASSIGGGGGTEAFF. CDR3 bases: TGTGCCAGTAGTATCGGGGGAGGGGGTGGTACTGAAGCTTTCTTT.

The V call is TRBV11-2, the J call TRBJ2-7; possibly TRBD1 for D (5 bases). V shed 5 bases and J shed 3 bases, with 11 bases lying between them. This CDR3 comprises 13 residues. Germline CDR1 SGHAT, CDR2 FQNNGV. As DNA, the CDR3 is TGTGCCAGCAGCCTCAGGGTGGGCTACGAGCAGTACTTC. Its protein product is CASSLRVGYEQYF. Combining the CDR3 with reference TRBV11-2 and TRBJ2-7 gives the whole variable domain EAGVAQSPRYKIIEKRQSVAFWCNPISGHATLYWYQQILGQGPKLLIQFQNNGVVDDSQLPKDRFSAERLKGVDSTLKIQPAKLEDSAVYLCASSLRVGYEQYFGPGTRLTVT.

The rearrangement uses TRBV28 and TRBJ1-1, with D unclear. Germline V gene data show CDR1 as MDHEN and CDR2 as SYDVKM. The length of the CDR3 is 15 residues. V was trimmed by 6 bases and J by 1 base, leaving 15 bases between them. CDR3 in amino acids: CASSPPSGGNTEAFF. Written as DNA, the CDR3 is TGTGCCAGCAGCCCTCCTTCAGGAGGGAACACTGAAGCTTTCTTT.

This clone was picked up one time. This rearrangement joins TRBV5-4 to TRBJ2-5, with D possibly matching TRBD2 (5 bases). Germline V CDR1 and CDR2: SGHNT, YYREEE (reference sequence). The CDR3 is 13 residues long. V was trimmed by 2 bases and J by 3 bases, leaving 8 bases between them. This chain's CDR3 is CASSFAGEETQYF. CDR3 DNA sequence: TGTGCCAGCAGCTTCGCGGGCGAAGAGACCCAGTACTTC.

The chain joins TRBV7-3 to TRBJ2-1; 9 positions match TRBD2. The CDR3 has 14 amino acids. V gave up 2 bases and J gave up 7 bases; unmatched junction bases: 3. Germline values: CDR1 SGHTA, CDR2 FQGTGA. The CDR3: CASSLGSGRNEQFF. CDR3 coding DNA: TGTGCCAGCAGCTTAGGGAGCGGGAGGAATGAGCAGTTCTTC.

This chain uses TRBV6-2 or TRBV6-3 with TRBJ2-7; 7 positions match TRBD2. The V gene end was trimmed by 2 bases and the J gene end by 4 bases; junction bases not matched to a gene: 8. Germline V gives CDR1 MNHEY, CDR2 SVGEGT. The CDR3 covers 15 residues. CDR3 residues: CASSYGGGPIYEQYF. CDR3 nucleotides: TGTGCCAGCAGTTACGGGGGAGGGCCTATTTACGAGCAGTACTTC.

The gene calls are TRBV19 and TRBJ1-4; 7 positions agree with TRBD1. The V gene's germline CDR1 is LNHDA and CDR2 SQIVND (reference sequence). This CDR3 is 14 amino acids long. Trimming took 6 bases from V and 5 from J; bases not matched to a gene: 6. The CDR3 reads CASSRQGGNEKLFF. The CDR3 bases are TGTGCCAGTAGCCGACAGGGAGGCAATGAAAAACTGTTTTTT.